The 13 T cell receptor beta chains in this list originate from one sample, sequenced in a study of blood T cell repertoires in COVID-19. The assay was immunoSEQ multiplex PCR, and TCRdb's table has in-frame clones only and misses some. The table lists 180,000 or so clones, more than 75% of them singletons. Sequencing input: peripheral blood. Receptor source: a woman between 50 and 59 years old with active or convalescent COVID-19.

The chain links TRBV19 to TRBJ1-1; D is unresolved. CDR1 and CDR2 (germline): LNHDA, SQIVND (reference sequence). V lost 6 bases to trimming and J lost 6 bases, with 20 bases between them. This CDR3 has 15 amino acids. The CDR3 DNA follows: TGTGCCAGTAGGGTCTCGACAAGAGGGAAGGCTGAAGCTTTCTTT. This sequence encodes CASRVSTRGKAEAFF. The variable domain in full, with the rest retrieved from reference TRBV19 and TRBJ1-1, is DGGITQSPKYLFRKEGQNVTLSCEQNLNHDAMYWYRQDPGQGLRLIYYSQIVNDFQKGDIAEGYSVSREKKESFPLTVTSAQKNPTAFYLCASRVSTRGKAEAFFGQGTRLTVV.

The V call is TRBV7-2, the J call TRBJ2-5; D is perhaps TRBD2 (7 bases). This CDR3 is 16 amino acids long. In germline, CDR1 is SGHTA, CDR2 FQGNSA. Between the trimmed V and J ends, which lost 3 bases and 1 base, there was a span of 15 bases. The CDR3 nucleotides read TGTGCCAGCAGCTTGGGGAGGGGGGGCCTCCAAGAGACCCAGTACTTC. Protein product: CASSLGRGGLQETQYF.

The chain employs TRBV10-3 and TRBJ2-1; D remains ambiguous. The V end lost 5 bases, the J end lost 7 bases, and 6 bases lay between the germline ends. The germline V gene encodes CDR1 ENHRY and CDR2 SYGVKD. This CDR3 spans 11 amino acids. CDR3 amino acids: CAISPGNEQFF. In DNA, the CDR3 is TGTGCCATCAGTCCCGGGAATGAGCAGTTCTTC.

The table lists this clone with a count of one. V is TRBV15 and J is TRBJ2-1, with TRBD2 as a possible D gene (6 bases). CDR3 length: 14 amino acids. V was pared by 0 bases and J by 15 bases, with 18 bases between. Germline V gives CDR1 LNHNV, CDR2 YYDKDF (reference sequence). For the CDR3, the DNA is TGTGCCACCAGCAGAGATCATGGCCCGGGACTGAGGTTCTTC. Its translation is CATSRDHGPGLRFF.

This clone was found a few times. The CDR3, as DNA: TGCAGCGCACAACAGGGGGCAGGTTACGAGCAGTACTTC. Protein: CSAQQGAGYEQYF. The chain is built from TRBV29-1 and TRBJ2-7, with 9 bases identical to TRBD1. Germline values: CDR1 SQVTM, CDR2 ANQGSEA. The CDR3 covers 13 residues. Unmatched junction bases numbered 8, after V lost 7 bases and J lost 4 bases.

This clone was counted once. The chain has TRBV12-3 or TRBV12-4 and TRBJ2-5, with D uncertain. The V end lost 8 bases, the J end lost 7 bases, and 17 bases lay between the germline ends. The CDR3 is 13 residues long. The CDR3 DNA sequence: TGTGCCAGCCGGTCTGGCGGCCACGGGACCCAGTACTTC. Translation gives CASRSGGHGTQYF.

The chain links TRBV7-6 to TRBJ2-3; TRBD1 matches at 10 bases. In germline, CDR1 is SGHVS, CDR2 FNYEAQ. This CDR3 contains 17 residues. Germline trimming cut 5 bases from V and 2 bases from J; bases unmatched to any gene: 10. CDR3 DNA: TGTGCCAGCAGCCTCTCTAGGGACAGGGGATTCACAGATACGCAGTATTTT. This translates into CASSLSRDRGFTDTQYF.

The rearrangement links TRBV27 to TRBJ1-1; TRBD1 might be the D (6 bases). Germline values: CDR1 MNHEY, CDR2 SMNVEV (reference sequence). There are 15 residues in the CDR3. Trimming pared 0 bases from V and 4 bases from J, leaving 12 bases between. The CDR3 DNA follows: TGTGCCAGCAGTTTATCGCGAAGGGGGACCACTGAAGCTTTCTTT. Translation gives CASSLSRRGTTEAFF.

The chain has TRBV2 and TRBJ2-7; TRBD1 matches 11 bases. Unmatched junction bases numbered 9, after V lost 5 bases and J lost 0 bases. The germline gives CDR1 SNHLY, CDR2 FYNNEI. This CDR3 comprises 17 residues. For the CDR3, the DNA is TGTGCCAGCAGTCGTCCCGGGACAGGGGGGAGCTCCTACGAGCAGTACTTC. Amino acids: CASSRPGTGGSSYEQYF.

This chain links TRBV14 with TRBJ2-6; no clear D. Germline V gene data show CDR1 as SGHDN and CDR2 as FVKESK. V was cut by 4 bases and J by 0 bases, with 4 bases left in between. The CDR3 consists of 14 residues. The CDR3 coding sequence is TGTGCCAGCAGCCGGAGCTCTGGGGCCAACGTCCTGACTTTC. Its translation: CASSRSSGANVLTF.

This clone was counted between two and nine times. V gene TRBV6-5 combines with J gene TRBJ2-2; possible D gene TRBD2, 6 bases. The V and J ends lost 6 bases and 4 bases respectively, with 15 bases between them. CDR3 size: 15 residues. Per the germline V gene, CDR1 is MNHEY and CDR2 is SVGAGI. The CDR3 region is CASRRGGPGTGELFF. The CDR3 region has the DNA TGTGCCAGCAGACGAGGAGGGCCGGGCACCGGGGAGCTGTTTTTT.

The chain joins TRBV21-1 to TRBJ1-5; TRBD1, as called in the table, went unchecked against the DNA. TRBV21-1 is a pseudogene. The length of the CDR3 is 17 residues. The CDR3 loop reads CASSKEGAKHSNQPQHF. In DNA form, the CDR3 reads TGTGCCAGCAGCAAGGAGGGGGCGAAGCATAGCAATCAGCCCCAGCATTTT.

This chain links TRBV20-1 with TRBJ1-2; D possibly corresponds to TRBD1 (6 bases). The CDR3 loop spans 11 amino acids. V was clipped by 5 bases and J by 10 bases, with 14 bases between them. In germline, CDR1 is DFQATT, CDR2 SNEGSKA (reference sequence). The CDR3 bases are TGCAGTGCTCGTTACCGACAGGACTACACCTTC. Its protein is CSARYRQDYTF.